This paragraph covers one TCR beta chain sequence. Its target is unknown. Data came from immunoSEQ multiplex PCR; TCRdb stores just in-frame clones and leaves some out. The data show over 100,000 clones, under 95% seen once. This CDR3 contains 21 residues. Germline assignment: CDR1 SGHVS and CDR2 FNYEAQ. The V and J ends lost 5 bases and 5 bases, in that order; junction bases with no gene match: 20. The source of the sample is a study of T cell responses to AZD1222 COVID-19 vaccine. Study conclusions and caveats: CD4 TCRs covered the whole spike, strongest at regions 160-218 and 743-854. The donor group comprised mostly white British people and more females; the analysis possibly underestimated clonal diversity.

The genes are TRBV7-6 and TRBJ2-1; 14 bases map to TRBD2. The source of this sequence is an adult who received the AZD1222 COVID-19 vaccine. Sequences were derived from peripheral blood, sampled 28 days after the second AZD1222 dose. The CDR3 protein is CASSRSQGLAGVALRDNEQFF. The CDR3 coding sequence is TGTGCCAGCAGCCGAAGCCAGGGACTAGCGGGAGTAGCCCTCCGGGACAATGAGCAGTTCTTC.